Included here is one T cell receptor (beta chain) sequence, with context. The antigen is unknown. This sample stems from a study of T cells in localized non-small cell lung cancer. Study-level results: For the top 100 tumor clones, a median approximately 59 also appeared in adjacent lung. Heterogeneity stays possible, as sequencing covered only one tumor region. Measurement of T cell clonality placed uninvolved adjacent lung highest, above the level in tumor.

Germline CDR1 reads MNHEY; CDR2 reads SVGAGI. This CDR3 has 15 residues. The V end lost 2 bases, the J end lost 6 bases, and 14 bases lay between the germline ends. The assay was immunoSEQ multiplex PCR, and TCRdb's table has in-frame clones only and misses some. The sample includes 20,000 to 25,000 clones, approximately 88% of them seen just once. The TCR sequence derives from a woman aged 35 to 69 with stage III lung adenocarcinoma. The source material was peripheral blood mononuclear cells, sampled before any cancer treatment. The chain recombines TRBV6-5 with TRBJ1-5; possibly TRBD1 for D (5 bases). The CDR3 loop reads CASSYTQTQGQPQHF. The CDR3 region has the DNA TGTGCCAGCAGTTACACGCAAACCCAGGGTCAGCCCCAGCATTTT.